Below, 25 T cell receptor beta chains from the same sample are listed, as sequenced in a study of technical replicates of blood from a handful of donors. This table comes from immunoSEQ multiplex PCR, and its TCRdb copy is limited to in-frame clones, with some not included. The sample lists fewer than 85,000 clones, 90% to 95% occurring once. The sample comprised PBMCs. These TCRs come from a human donor in good health. Some clones in this sample may be carry-over from other donors' samples.

V is TRBV5-6 and J is TRBJ1-2; 8 bases fit TRBD1. Trimming took 4 bases from V and 4 from J; bases not matched to a gene: 9. CDR1 and CDR2 (germline): SGHDT, YYEEEE. The length of the CDR3 is 15 residues. In DNA, the CDR3 is TGTGCCAGCAGCCGTACTCCGGGACAGGCCTATGGCTACACCTTC. Its protein product is CASSRTPGQAYGYTF.

V is TRBV5-1 and J is TRBJ2-1; D perhaps matches TRBD2 (7 bases). Germline CDR1 reads SGHRS; CDR2 reads YFSETQ. The CDR3 length is 15 residues. The germline V and J ends were trimmed by 2 bases and 4 bases, with 13 bases remaining between them. The CDR3 is CASSFWRGPYNEQFF. The CDR3, as DNA: TGCGCCAGCAGCTTTTGGCGGGGGCCTTACAATGAGCAGTTCTTC.

This chain connects TRBV4-3 to TRBJ1-3; no clear D gene. Germline CDR1 reads LGHNA; CDR2 reads YSLEER. The V and J ends lost 0 bases and 0 bases respectively, with 6 bases between them. There are 15 residues in the CDR3. CDR3 sequence (DNA): TGCGCCAGCAGCCAAGACCGGGACTCTGGAAACACCATATATTTT. Protein: CASSQDRDSGNTIYF.

The gene calls are TRBV4-2 and TRBJ2-3; D may be TRBD2 (6 bases). CDR3 length equals 16 residues. Trimming took 4 bases from V and 3 from J, leaving 17 bases between them. CDR1 LGHNA and CDR2 YNFKEQ come from the germline V gene. As DNA, the CDR3 is TGTGCCAGCAGCCCCCCGGGACCCAGCGGGACAGATACGCAGTATTTT. This codes for CASSPPGPSGTDTQYF.

The V call is TRBV7-8, the J call TRBJ2-7; D remains ambiguous. The germline CDR1 and CDR2 sequences are SGHVS and FQNEAQ. This CDR3 contains 14 residues. Trimming cost V 0 bases and J 0 bases, with 6 bases left between them. The CDR3 DNA follows: TGTGCCAGCAGCTTAGCCATAGCCTCCTACGAGCAGTACTTC. Translating gives CASSLAIASYEQYF.

This chain's CDR3 is CASSQPRDSPYNEQFF. As DNA, the CDR3 is TGCGCCAGCAGCCAACCCAGGGACTCCCCTTACAATGAGCAGTTCTTC. This sequence joins TRBV4-1 and TRBJ2-1, with D tentatively TRBD2 (6 bases). The CDR3 loop spans 16 amino acids. Germline V gene lookup returns CDR1 MGHRA and CDR2 YSYEKL. The germline V and J ends were trimmed by 2 bases and 4 bases, with 15 bases remaining between them.

The CDR3 DNA reads TGTGCCAGCAGACCCGGGGGTCCGGGGAACATTCAGTACTTC. Translation: CASRPGGPGNIQYF. V gene TRBV6-5 combines with J gene TRBJ2-4, with TRBD2 as a possible D gene (6 bases). CDR3 size: 14 residues. Germline V gene lookup returns CDR1 MNHEY and CDR2 SVGAGI. V was shortened by 6 bases and J by 7 bases, with 16 bases between the two germline ends.

CDR3 residues: CASSVTSGRAYNEQFF. The DNA of the CDR3 is TGTGCCAGTAGTGTGACAAGCGGGAGGGCGTACAATGAGCAGTTCTTC. The chain carries TRBV19 and TRBJ2-1, with 10 bases lining up with TRBD2. The CDR3 is 16 amino acids. The germline gives CDR1 LNHDA, CDR2 SQIVND (reference sequence). The junction had 8 bases not matched to a gene; V was cut back by 5 bases and J by 4 bases.

J is TRBJ2-1 and V is TRBV11-2, with TRBD1 matching 7 bases. CDR1 is SGHAT, CDR2 FQNNGV, per germline. The CDR3 length is 16 residues. The V segment lost 1 base and the J segment 0 bases; nucleotides outside the gene matches: 3. Here the CDR3 DNA reads TGTGCCAGCAGCTTAGTCAGGGGGAGCTCCTACAATGAGCAGTTCTTC. Translated, it gives CASSLVRGSSYNEQFF. Filled out from reference TRBV11-2 and TRBJ2-1, the complete variable domain reads EAGVAQSPRYKIIEKRQSVAFWCNPISGHATLYWYQQILGQGPKLLIQFQNNGVVDDSQLPKDRFSAERLKGVDSTLKIQPAKLEDSAVYLCASSLVRGSSYNEQFFGPGTRLTVL.

V usage is TRBV9 and J usage is TRBJ2-7; tentative D call: TRBD2 (6 bases). Germline-derived CDR1 and CDR2 are SGDLS and YYNGEE. The CDR3 is 15 amino acids. V was trimmed by 0 bases and J by 1 base, leaving 11 bases between them. The CDR3 is CASSVAGDSSYEQYF. Here the CDR3 DNA reads TGTGCCAGCAGCGTAGCTGGGGACTCGTCCTACGAGCAGTACTTC. The whole variable domain, remainder taken from reference TRBV9 and TRBJ2-7, is DSGVTQTPKHLITATGQRVTLRCSPRSGDLSVYWYQQSLDQGLQFLIQYYNGEERAKGNILERFSAQQFPDLHSELNLSSLELGDSALYFCASSVAGDSSYEQYFGPGTRLTVT.

This clone was found a few times. The chain recombines TRBV4-2 with TRBJ2-7, with D maybe TRBD2 (5 bases). The V and J ends lost 0 bases and 3 bases respectively, with 12 bases between them. Per germline, CDR1 LGHNA and CDR2 YNFKEQ. This CDR3 region has 15 residues. This CDR3 reads CASSQDFPGSYEQYF. The DNA of the CDR3 is TGTGCCAGCAGCCAAGACTTCCCGGGGAGCTACGAGCAGTACTTC.

Turning to this clone: A read error may account for a junction end that differs from germline. This chain's CDR3 is CASSLDRGATSEKLFF. CDR3 nucleotide sequence: TGTGCCAGCAGCTTGGACAGGGGGGCAACTAGTGAAAAACTGTTTTTT. The V and J genes are TRBV7-9 and TRBJ1-4, with 10 bases identical to TRBD1. Germline assignment: CDR1 SEHNR and CDR2 FQNEAQ (reference sequence). This CDR3 comprises 16 residues.

The chain carries TRBV30 and TRBJ1-1; 8 bases agree with TRBD1. The ends lost 5 bases at V and 4 bases at J; junction bases unmatched: 6. Germline V gene sequence: CDR1 GTSNPN, CDR2 SVGIG (reference sequence). This CDR3 contains 13 residues. DNA for the CDR3: TGTGCCTGGGGACAGGGAGGGAGCACTGAAGCTTTCTTT. Protein: CAWGQGGSTEAFF.

This chain connects TRBV7-2 to TRBJ1-2, with D tentatively TRBD1 (5 bases). Germline CDR1 and CDR2: SGHTA and FQGNSA. This CDR3 contains 15 residues. Trimming took off 3 bases at V and 4 bases at J, with 15 bases between the two ends. The chain's CDR3 is CASSFSQGGVYGYTF. In DNA, the CDR3 is TGTGCCAGCAGCTTTAGCCAGGGAGGGGTCTATGGCTACACCTTC. Full variable domain (outside the CDR3, taken from reference TRBV7-2 and TRBJ1-2): GAGVSQSPSNKVTEKGKDVELRCDPISGHTALYWYRQSLGQGLEFLIYFQGNSAPDKSGLPSDRFSAERTGGSVSTLTIQRTQQEDSAVYLCASSFSQGGVYGYTFGSGTRLTVV.

The gene calls are TRBV27 and TRBJ1-5; D not resolved. Germline V gene lookup returns CDR1 MNHEY and CDR2 SMNVEV (reference sequence). The length of the CDR3 is 14 residues. Trimming removed 3 bases from V and 1 base from J, with 7 bases in between. The CDR3 region is CASSFGMSNQPQHF. In nucleotides, the CDR3 is TGTGCCAGCAGTTTCGGGATGAGCAATCAGCCCCAGCATTTT.

The V and J genes are TRBV6-5 and TRBJ1-2; D remains ambiguous. The CDR3 is 12 amino acids. CDR1 and CDR2 (germline): MNHEY, SVGAGI. V was trimmed by 6 bases and J by 8 bases, leaving 13 bases between them. The CDR3 DNA follows: TGTGCCAGCAGGAGGGTACTAGGCGGCTACACCTTC. This sequence encodes CASRRVLGGYTF.

V gene TRBV4-2 combines with J gene TRBJ1-1, with D possibly matching TRBD1 (6 bases). V was cut by 4 bases and J by 0 bases, with 24 bases left in between. The V gene's germline CDR1 is LGHNA and CDR2 YNFKEQ. There are 19 residues in the CDR3. This chain's CDR3 is CASSRPGLQGKGMNTEAFF. CDR3 nucleotides: TGTGCCAGCAGCCGGCCGGGGTTACAGGGTAAGGGGATGAACACTGAAGCTTTCTTT.

V and J are TRBV5-4 and TRBJ2-7, with TRBD1 matching 10 bases. V gave up 4 bases and J gave up 6 bases; unmatched junction bases: 10. The CDR3 sequence is 15 residues long. CDR1 SGHNT and CDR2 YYREEE come from the germline V gene (reference sequence). The CDR3 reads CASSRVSGQGFEQYF. The DNA of the CDR3 is TGTGCCAGCAGCAGGGTTTCGGGACAGGGGTTCGAGCAGTACTTC.

The chain joins TRBV6-5 to TRBJ2-7, with TRBD2 as a possible D gene (5 bases). Deletions cut 0 bases from V and 7 bases from J, with 13 bases between. Germline CDR1 and CDR2: MNHEY and SVGAGI. The CDR3 consists of 14 residues. The CDR3 coding sequence is TGTGCCAGCAGTTACTCCGTGTCGAGCGGAGAGCAGTACTTC. Residues: CASSYSVSSGEQYF.

The chain recombines TRBV7-8 with TRBJ2-7; 9 bases agree with TRBD2. After removal of 1 base from V and 5 bases from J, the junction contained 6 bases not matched to a gene. Germline V lookup: CDR1 SGHVS, CDR2 FQNEAQ. CDR3 size: 15 residues. The CDR3 bases are TGTGCCAGCAGCTTAGAGGGCCTAGCGGGAAACGAGCAGTACTTC. It codes for CASSLEGLAGNEQYF.

V and J are TRBV19 and TRBJ2-5; D uncertain. This CDR3 comprises 16 residues. V lost 5 bases, J lost 4 bases, and 20 bases lay in between. The V gene's germline CDR1 is LNHDA and CDR2 SQIVND (reference sequence). CDR3 amino acids: CASSSYPSGPLETQYF. The CDR3 DNA sequence: TGTGCCAGTAGTTCCTATCCTTCAGGTCCACTAGAGACCCAGTACTTC.

This clone was seen ten or more times. The CDR3 bases are TGTGCCAGCAGTGACCTAGCGGGAGGACCCGGGGAGCTGTTTTTT. As protein: CASSDLAGGPGELFF. The rearrangement joins TRBV2 to TRBJ2-2; 11 positions agree with TRBD2. V lost 3 bases to trimming and J lost 6 bases; unmatched junction nucleotides: 3. Germline lookup yields CDR1 SNHLY and CDR2 FYNNEI. The CDR3 length is 15 residues. Variable domain in full (rest from reference TRBV2 and TRBJ2-2): EPEVTQTPSHQVTQMGQEVILRCVPISNHLYFYWYRQILGQKVEFLVSFYNNEISEKSEIFDDQFSVERPDGSNFTLKIRSTKLEDSAMYFCASSDLAGGPGELFFGEGSRLTVL.

The rearrangement uses TRBV27 and TRBJ2-1, with 8 bases matching TRBD2. The V gene's germline CDR1 is MNHEY and CDR2 SMNVEV (reference sequence). Germline trimming cut 8 bases from V and 8 bases from J; bases unmatched to any gene: 23. The CDR3 is 18 residues long. The CDR3 nucleotides read TGTGCCAGCGGGAGTCCCTTTATGGTCAGCGGGAGTTTAGATGAGCAGTTCTTC. It translates to CASGSPFMVSGSLDEQFF.

The J gene is TRBJ2-5, the V gene TRBV18; D remains ambiguous. The CDR3 length is 13 residues. Trimming removed 3 bases from V and 3 bases from J, with 8 bases in between. Per germline, CDR1 KGHSH and CDR2 LQKENI. The CDR3 reads CASSPITEETQYF. The CDR3 DNA is TGTGCCAGCTCACCTATAACAGAAGAGACCCAGTACTTC.

The sample holds one count of this clone. The rearrangement links TRBV10-3 to TRBJ2-7; 8 positions match TRBD1. Germline assignment: CDR1 ENHRY and CDR2 SYGVKD. V gave up 5 bases and J gave up 6 bases; unmatched junction bases: 9. This CDR3 is 14 amino acids long. The CDR3 sequence: CAISPGQGAAEQYF. DNA of the CDR3: TGTGCCATCAGTCCTGGACAGGGAGCGGCCGAGCAGTACTTC.